A single sample is the source of the 14 T cell receptor beta chains below, sequenced in a study of response to subunit inactivated influenza vaccine. TCRdb used MiXCR to reprocess the RT-PCR reads, holding one entry per CDR3 protein. Among about 300,000 distinct CDR3 sequences, 20% to 25% were seen once, and the ten largest hold about 9.3%. Here the sequenced sample was PBMCs from blood, taken less than 22 months after vaccination. These receptors were obtained from a man between 50 and 69 years old who received an inactivated influenza vaccine.

This clonotype was observed a few times. This sequence joins TRBV10-3 and TRBJ2-3; D remains ambiguous. The CDR3 totals 13 residues. V lost 0 bases and J 7 bases, leaving 8 bases between the germline ends. Germline CDR1 and CDR2: ENHRY and SYGVKD. The CDR3, as DNA: TGTGCCATCAGTGAGTCAGGCTTCTATACGCAGTATTTT. As protein: CAISESGFYTQYF.

This clonotype occurred a few times. The V and J genes are TRBV12-3 or TRBV12-4 and TRBJ1-1, with D perhaps TRBD1 (6 bases). The CDR3 length is 14 residues. The V end lost 3 bases, the J end lost 4 bases, and 12 bases lay between the germline ends. As DNA, the CDR3 is TGTGCCAGCAGTTTTGCGGGGGCTGGCACTGAAGCTTTCTTT. Translated: CASSFAGAGTEAFF.

V and J are TRBV18 and TRBJ1-6; tentative D call: TRBD1 (5 bases). The V end lost 2 bases, the J end lost 8 bases, and 16 bases lay between the germline ends. The length of the CDR3 is 16 residues. The V gene's germline CDR1 is KGHSH and CDR2 LQKENI. CDR3 protein: CASSPIPQQGDSPLHF. The CDR3 DNA follows: TGTGCCAGCTCACCAATCCCACAACAAGGGGATTCACCCCTCCACTTT.

V usage is TRBV7-2 and J usage is TRBJ1-4; unclear D gene. This CDR3 comprises 13 residues. With 1 base removed from V and 5 bases from J, the gap between germline ends came to 5 bases. Germline loops: CDR1 SGHTA, CDR2 FQGNSA. The CDR3 nucleotides read TGTGCCAGCAGCTTAGGGGAGAATGAAAAACTGTTTTTT. Translation gives CASSLGENEKLFF.

The chain is built from TRBV18 and TRBJ2-3, with TRBD1 identical over 8 bases. V dropped 0 bases and J dropped 5; count of bases not matched to a gene: 7. The CDR3 totals 16 residues. Germline CDR1 KGHSH, CDR2 LQKENI. The CDR3: CASSPPFRGRRDTQYF. In nucleotides, the CDR3 is TGTGCCAGCTCACCACCGTTCAGGGGGCGAAGAGATACGCAGTATTTT.

V and J are TRBV20-1 and TRBJ1-3; D is possibly TRBD1 (6 bases). The CDR3 covers 14 residues. Deletions cut 6 bases from V and 0 bases from J, with 12 bases between. CDR1 DFQATT and CDR2 SNEGSKA come from the germline V gene (reference sequence). Written as DNA, the CDR3 is TGCAGTGCCACCGACAGGAACTCTGGAAACACCATATATTTT. As protein: CSATDRNSGNTIYF.

This clonotype was picked up a small number of times. This rearrangement joins TRBV4-2 to TRBJ1-5; 7 bases map to TRBD1. This CDR3 comprises 16 residues. V lost 3 bases to trimming and J lost 3 bases; unmatched junction nucleotides: 8. Germline CDR1 is LGHNA and CDR2 is YNFKEQ. CDR3 sequence reads: CASSHTGTELNQPQHF. DNA of the CDR3: TGTGCCAGCAGCCATACCGGGACAGAACTCAATCAGCCCCAGCATTTT.

As to this clonotype: A read error may account for a junction end that differs from germline. The chain employs TRBV7-7 and TRBJ2-5; D might be TRBD1 (6 bases). The CDR3 spans 13 residues. Germline V gene lookup returns CDR1 SSHAT and CDR2 FNYEAQ (reference sequence). CDR3 residues: CASSPQGVGTQYF. The CDR3 nucleotides are TGTGCTAGCAGTCCACAGGGAGTTGGGACCCAGTACTTC. The variable domain in full, completed from reference TRBV7-7 and TRBJ2-5, reads GAGVSQSPRYKVTKRGQDVTLRCDPISSHATLYWYQQALGQGPEFLTYFNYEAQPDKSGLPSDRFSAERPEGSISTLTIQRTEQRDSAMYRCASSPQGVGTQYFGPGTRLLVL.

This clonotype was counted between two and nine times. The rearrangement links TRBV24-1 to TRBJ1-2, with D tentatively TRBD1 (5 bases). The germline V gene has CDR1 KGHDR and CDR2 SFDVKD. The ends were cut back, 1 base at V and 8 bases at J, with 10 bases in the middle. The CDR3 spans 13 residues. This CDR3 reads CATSDFSGSGYTF. The CDR3 nucleotides read TGTGCCACCAGTGATTTTTCAGGGAGCGGCTACACCTTC.

The V call is TRBV19, the J call TRBJ1-4, with D uncertain. V gave up 3 bases and J gave up 3 bases, with 8 bases separating them. There are 14 residues in the CDR3. Germline V gene lookup returns CDR1 LNHDA and CDR2 SQIVND (reference sequence). CDR3 amino acids: CASSIGRSNEKLFF. CDR3 nucleotide sequence: TGTGCCAGTAGTATCGGCAGGTCTAATGAAAAACTGTTTTTT.

A few counts support this clonotype. J is TRBJ1-1 and V is TRBV25-1, with a weak D call TRBD1 (5 bases). Between the trimmed V and J ends, which lost 8 bases and 4 bases, there was a span of 23 bases. Germline CDR1 MGHDK, CDR2 SYGVNS. This CDR3 region has 16 residues. The CDR3 here is CASGPSDTAPGTEAFF. CDR3 DNA sequence: TGTGCCAGCGGACCTTCGGACACGGCTCCCGGCACTGAAGCTTTCTTT.

The J gene is TRBJ1-2, the V gene TRBV2; no definite D call. The V gene lost 5 bases and the J gene lost 4 bases, with 14 bases spanning the gap. Per germline, CDR1 SNHLY and CDR2 FYNNEI. The CDR3 has 14 residues. The CDR3 sequence: CASSPQAPSYGYTF. The CDR3 DNA reads as TGTGCCAGCAGTCCCCAGGCGCCGAGCTATGGCTACACCTTC.

The gene calls are TRBV6-5 and TRBJ1-1, with TRBD1 matching over 12 bases. CDR1 is MNHEY and CDR2 is SVGAGI in the germline V gene. The V segment lost 0 bases and the J segment 2 bases; nucleotides outside the gene matches: 7. This CDR3 spans 18 amino acids. The CDR3 DNA reads TGTGCCAGCAGTTACTCGGGACAGGGGGCGTCGATAAACACTGAAGCTTTCTTT. Its protein product is CASSYSGQGASINTEAFF.

This clonotype was picked up a small number of times. The chain joins TRBV5-1 to TRBJ1-1; D not certain. CDR3 size: 15 residues. V lost 0 bases and J 6 bases, leaving 15 bases between the germline ends. Looked up from germline, CDR1 is SGHRS and CDR2 is YFSETQ. CDR3: CASSLEVGFPAEAFF. The CDR3, as DNA: TGCGCCAGCAGCTTGGAGGTGGGCTTCCCCGCTGAAGCTTTCTTT.